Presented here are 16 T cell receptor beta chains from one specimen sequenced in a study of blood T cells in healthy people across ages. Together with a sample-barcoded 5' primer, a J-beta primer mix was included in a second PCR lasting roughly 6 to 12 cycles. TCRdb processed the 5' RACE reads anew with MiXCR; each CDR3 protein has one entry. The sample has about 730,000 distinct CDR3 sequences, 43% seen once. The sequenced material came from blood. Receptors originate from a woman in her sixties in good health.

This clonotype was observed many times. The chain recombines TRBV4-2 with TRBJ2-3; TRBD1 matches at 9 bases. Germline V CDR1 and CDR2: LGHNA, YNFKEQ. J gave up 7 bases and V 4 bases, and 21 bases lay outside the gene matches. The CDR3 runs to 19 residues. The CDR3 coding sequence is TGTGCCAGCAGCCTGTTCAAGGGACAGGGAGGCCCGGCCGATCATACGCAGTATTTT. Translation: CASSLFKGQGGPADHTQYF.

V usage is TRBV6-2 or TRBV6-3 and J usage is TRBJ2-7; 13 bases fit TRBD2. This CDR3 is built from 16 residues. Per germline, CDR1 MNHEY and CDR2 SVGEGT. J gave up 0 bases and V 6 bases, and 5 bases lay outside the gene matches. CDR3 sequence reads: CASSQGLAGSSYEQYF. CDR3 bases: TGTGCCAGCAGCCAGGGACTAGCGGGGAGCTCCTACGAGCAGTACTTC.

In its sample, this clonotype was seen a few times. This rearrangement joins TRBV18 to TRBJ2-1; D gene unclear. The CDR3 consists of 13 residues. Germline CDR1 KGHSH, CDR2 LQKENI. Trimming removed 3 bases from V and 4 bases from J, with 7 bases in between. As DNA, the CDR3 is TGTGCCAGCTCACCGTGGGGTTACAATGAGCAGTTCTTC. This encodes CASSPWGYNEQFF.

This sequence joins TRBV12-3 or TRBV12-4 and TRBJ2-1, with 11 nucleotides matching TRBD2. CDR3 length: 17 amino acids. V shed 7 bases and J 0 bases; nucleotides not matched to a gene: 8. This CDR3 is CASTLAGGLLSYNEQFF. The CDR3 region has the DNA TGTGCCAGCACCCTAGCGGGAGGCCTCCTCTCCTACAATGAGCAGTTCTTC.

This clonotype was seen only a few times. In DNA, the CDR3 is TGTGCCAGCTCACCAAATGTCCGGGACCCGGAGACCCAGTACTTC. Protein: CASSPNVRDPETQYF. The gene calls are TRBV18 and TRBJ2-5; either TRBD1 or TRBD2 may supply D (5 bases each). The CDR3 runs 15 residues. From germline, CDR1 is KGHSH and CDR2 LQKENI. Trimming cost V 2 bases and J 5 bases, with 15 bases left between them.

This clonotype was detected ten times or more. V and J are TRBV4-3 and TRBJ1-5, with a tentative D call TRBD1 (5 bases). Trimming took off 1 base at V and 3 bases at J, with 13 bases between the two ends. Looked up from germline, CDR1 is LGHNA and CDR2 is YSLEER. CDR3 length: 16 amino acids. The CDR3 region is CASSQGPGTDNQPQHF. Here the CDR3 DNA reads TGCGCCAGCAGCCAAGGACCCGGGACTGACAATCAGCCCCAGCATTTT.

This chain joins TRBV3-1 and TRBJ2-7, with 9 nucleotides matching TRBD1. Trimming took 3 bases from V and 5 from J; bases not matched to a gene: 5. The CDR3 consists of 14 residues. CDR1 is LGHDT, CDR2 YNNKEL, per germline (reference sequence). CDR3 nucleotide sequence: TGTGCCAGCAGCCAGACAGGGGGTAGGAACGAGCAGTACTTC. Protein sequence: CASSQTGGRNEQYF.

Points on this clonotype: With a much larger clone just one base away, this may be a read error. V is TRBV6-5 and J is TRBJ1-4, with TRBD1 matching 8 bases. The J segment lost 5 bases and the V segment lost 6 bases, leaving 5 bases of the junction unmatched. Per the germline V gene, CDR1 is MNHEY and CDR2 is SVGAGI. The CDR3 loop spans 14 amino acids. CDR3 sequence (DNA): TGTGCCAGCAGCCAGGACAGGGAAAATGAAAAACTGTTTTTT. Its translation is CASSQDRENEKLFF.

CDR3 sequence (DNA): TGCAGTGCTAGAGGAACCCAGCGGGAGGGCCTCGTTTGGGGCGCAGATACGCAGTATTTT. Translation gives CSARGTQREGLVWGADTQYF. The genes are TRBV20-1 and TRBJ2-3, with 10 nucleotides matching TRBD2. This CDR3 has 20 residues. Germline V gene sequence: CDR1 DFQATT, CDR2 SNEGSKA (reference sequence). J gave up 4 bases and V 1 base, and 20 bases lay outside the gene matches.

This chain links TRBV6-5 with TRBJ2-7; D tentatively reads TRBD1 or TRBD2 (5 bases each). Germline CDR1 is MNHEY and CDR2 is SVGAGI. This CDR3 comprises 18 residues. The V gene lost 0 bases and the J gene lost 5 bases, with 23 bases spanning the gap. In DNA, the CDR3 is TGTGCCAGCAGTTACTCCACGGGGCATACCTCATGGGGAAACGAGCAGTACTTC. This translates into CASSYSTGHTSWGNEQYF.

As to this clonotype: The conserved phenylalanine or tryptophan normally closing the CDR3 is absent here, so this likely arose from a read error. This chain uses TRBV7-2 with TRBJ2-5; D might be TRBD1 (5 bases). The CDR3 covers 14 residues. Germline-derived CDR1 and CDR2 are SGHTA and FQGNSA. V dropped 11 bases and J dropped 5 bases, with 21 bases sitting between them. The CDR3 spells CASKRGARRETQYL. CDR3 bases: TGTGCCTCCAAACGTGGGGCGAGACGGGAGACCCAGTACTTA.

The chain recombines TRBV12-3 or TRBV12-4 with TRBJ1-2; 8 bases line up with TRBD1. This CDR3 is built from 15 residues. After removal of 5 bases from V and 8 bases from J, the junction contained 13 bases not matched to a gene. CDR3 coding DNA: TGTGCCAGCAGTCCCAGGACAGGGACGCCCGGGGGCTACACCTTC. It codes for CASSPRTGTPGGYTF.

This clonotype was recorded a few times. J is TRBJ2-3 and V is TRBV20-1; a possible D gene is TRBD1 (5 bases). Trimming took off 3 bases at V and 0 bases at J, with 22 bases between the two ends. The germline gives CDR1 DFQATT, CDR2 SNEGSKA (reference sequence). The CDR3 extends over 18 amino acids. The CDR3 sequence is CSASPLLDSVGSTDTQYF. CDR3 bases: TGCAGTGCTAGCCCCCTACTCGACAGTGTAGGGAGCACAGATACGCAGTATTTT.

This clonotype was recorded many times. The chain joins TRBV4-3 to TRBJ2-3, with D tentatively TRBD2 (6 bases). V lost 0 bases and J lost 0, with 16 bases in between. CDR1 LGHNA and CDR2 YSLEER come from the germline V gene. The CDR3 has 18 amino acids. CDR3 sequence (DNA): TGCGCCAGCAGCCAAGACCTGATTCGTAGCGGAAGCACAGATACGCAGTATTTT. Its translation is CASSQDLIRSGSTDTQYF.

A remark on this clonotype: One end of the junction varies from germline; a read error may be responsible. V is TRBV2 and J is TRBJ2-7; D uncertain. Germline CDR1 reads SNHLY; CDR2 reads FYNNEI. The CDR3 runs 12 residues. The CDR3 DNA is TGTGCCAGCAGTTTAAGCTCCTACGGGCAGTACTTC. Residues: CASSLSSYGQYF.

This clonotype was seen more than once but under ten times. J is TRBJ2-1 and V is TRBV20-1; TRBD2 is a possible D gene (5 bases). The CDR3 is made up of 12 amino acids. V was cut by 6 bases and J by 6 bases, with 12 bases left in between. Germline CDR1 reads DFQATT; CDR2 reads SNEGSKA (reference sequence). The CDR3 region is CSARRLGNEQFF. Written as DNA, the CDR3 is TGCAGTGCCCGGAGGCTGGGCAATGAGCAGTTCTTC.